The 29 T cell receptor beta chains below come from one sample, sequenced in a study of post-analysis software for immune sequencing data. Findings of the study overall: Roughly 5 TRBV segments, TRBV5-6, TRBV5-1 and TRBV20-1 among them, were found more frequent in patients than controls.

Libraries were made from TCR beta cDNA, and they carried unique molecular identifiers. TCRdb used MiXCR to reprocess the PCR reads, holding one entry per CDR3 protein. The sample has around 250,000 distinct CDR3 sequences; 30% to 45% are singletons. These receptors have no identified antigens. The sequenced sample was blood. These receptor sequences come from a girl aged 5 to 17 with multiple sclerosis.

A word on this clonotype: A read error may be the cause here, since a much bigger clone is one base away. The rearrangement uses TRBV2 and TRBJ2-3, with TRBD1 matching over 8 bases. CDR1 is SNHLY, CDR2 FYNNEI, per germline. CDR3 length: 12 residues. In DNA, the CDR3 is TGTGCCAGCCGGACAGGGTCAGATACGCGGTATTTT. Amino acid sequence: CASRTGSDTRYF. The full variable domain, rest sourced from reference TRBV2 and TRBJ2-3, is EPEVTQTPSHQVTQMGQEVILRCVPISNHLYFYWYRQILGQKVEFLVSFYNNEISEKSEIFDDQFSVERPDGSNFTLKIRSTKLEDSAMYFCASRTGSDTRYFGPGTRLTVL.

This clonotype occurred many times. The chain has TRBV19 and TRBJ2-1, with 7 positions matching TRBD1. Germline V gives CDR1 LNHDA, CDR2 SQIVND (reference sequence). V was pared by 7 bases and J by 2 bases, with 8 bases of the junction left unmatched. The CDR3 totals 15 residues. The CDR3 loop reads CASTVEGTAYNEQFF. CDR3 nucleotides: TGTGCCAGTACCGTGGAAGGGACAGCCTACAATGAGCAGTTCTTC.

Many counts were recorded for this clonotype. V is TRBV19 and J is TRBJ2-1; TRBD2 matches 9 bases. Germline CDR1 reads LNHDA; CDR2 reads SQIVND (reference sequence). The CDR3 length is 17 residues. V shed 4 bases, J shed 0 bases, and the junction held 7 bases outside the gene matches. CDR3 bases: TGTGCCAGTAGTAAAATTCTAGCGGGGCTCTCCTACAATGAGCAGTTCTTC. Residues: CASSKILAGLSYNEQFF.

This clonotype was detected many times. The chain recombines TRBV5-1 with TRBJ1-5, with 11 bases lining up with TRBD1. The CDR3 runs 19 residues. Germline V gives CDR1 SGHRS, CDR2 YFSETQ. V shed 0 bases, J shed 1 base, and the junction held 9 bases outside the gene matches. The CDR3, as DNA: TGCGCCAGCAGCTTGGGGACAGGGGGCTCGATGTCGAGCAATCAGCCCCAGCATTTT. This encodes CASSLGTGGSMSSNQPQHF.

About this clonotype itself: A read error may be the cause here, since a much bigger clone is one base away. The chain links TRBV3-1 to TRBJ2-1; 7 nucleotides align to TRBD2. The J call may be wrong; the DNA end is better matched by TRBJ2-7. Germline V lookup: CDR1 LGHDT, CDR2 YNNKEL (reference sequence). The CDR3 has 13 amino acids. Written as DNA, the CDR3 is TGTGCCAGCAGCCGATTAGCGGGCGGTGAGCAGTACTTC. Translated, it gives CASSRLAGGEQYF.

V usage is TRBV28 and J usage is TRBJ2-4; no definite D call. V was pared by 2 bases and J by 6 bases, with 5 bases between. The CDR3 is 12 amino acids. In germline, CDR1 is MDHEN, CDR2 SYDVKM. CDR3 nucleotides: TGTGCCAGCAGTTTACCGGGAAACATTCAGTACTTC. Translated, it gives CASSLPGNIQYF.

A word on this clonotype: This sequence may be a read error, since a much larger clone differs from it by one base. The genes are TRBV10-3 and TRBJ1-5; D unclear. Trimming took off 4 bases at V and 0 bases at J, with 10 bases between the two ends. CDR3 length: 15 residues. Germline V CDR1 and CDR2: ENHRY, SYGVKD. In DNA form, the CDR3 reads TGTGCCATCAGTGGGTCCAGCGGTAGCAATCAGCCCCAGCATTTT. This translates into CAISGSSGSNQPQHF.

A note on this clonotype: This may come from a read error, since a much larger clone is one base off. The chain couples TRBV18 to TRBJ2-1, with D tentatively TRBD1 (6 bases). Trimming took 0 bases from V and 13 from J, leaving 19 bases between them. This CDR3 comprises 15 residues. CDR1 KGHSH and CDR2 LQKENI come from the germline V gene. The CDR3 region has the DNA TGTGCCAGCTCACCACCGGGGACAACCAAGAGGTCCCAGTTCTTC. Its translation is CASSPPGTTKRSQFF.

Concerning this clonotype itself: This may stem from a read error, because a much larger clone lies one nucleotide away. The chain uses TRBV27 and TRBJ1-2; 7 nucleotides match TRBD1. CDR1 MNHEY and CDR2 SMNVEV come from the germline V gene (reference sequence). V lost 3 bases and J lost 3; bases outside the gene matches: 1. CDR3 size: 13 residues. CDR3 DNA sequence: TGTGCCAGCAGTTTCGACAGGGACTATGGCTACACCTTC. The encoded protein is CASSFDRDYGYTF.

The chain recombines TRBV20-1 with TRBJ2-3; possibly TRBD1 for D (6 bases). Germline CDR1 reads DFQATT; CDR2 reads SNEGSKA (reference sequence). Trimming cost V 5 bases and J 3 bases, with 9 bases left between them. The CDR3 sequence is 12 residues long. CDR3: CSAHQGTDTQYF. The CDR3 coding sequence is TGCAGTGCTCACCAGGGGACAGATACGCAGTATTTT.

The rearrangement links TRBV6-1 to TRBJ2-1; 10 bases are shared with TRBD1. Trimming took 1 base from V and 5 from J; bases not matched to a gene: 5. The CDR3 consists of 16 residues. Germline V gives CDR1 MNHNS, CDR2 SASEGT. The CDR3 spells CASSEVVGTGDNEQFF. Here the CDR3 DNA reads TGTGCCAGCAGTGAAGTGGTCGGGACAGGGGACAATGAGCAGTTCTTC.

This clonotype was picked up a small number of times. The chain employs TRBV2 and TRBJ1-5; D is perhaps TRBD1 (5 bases). The CDR3 consists of 16 residues. V was trimmed by 8 bases and J by 0 bases, leaving 17 bases between them. The V gene's germline CDR1 is SNHLY and CDR2 FYNNEI. CDR3 amino acids: CASRRGRVDSNQPQHF. Written as DNA, the CDR3 is TGTGCCAGCCGTCGCGGCAGGGTCGATAGCAATCAGCCCCAGCATTTT.

This clonotype was observed a handful of times. One end of the junction varies from germline; a read error may be responsible. This chain connects TRBV7-2 to TRBJ2-2, with TRBD2 identical over 8 bases. This CDR3 region has 16 residues. Per germline, CDR1 SGHTA and CDR2 FQGNSA. The CDR3 loop is CAGSLVAGSNTGELFF. The CDR3 DNA reads as TGTGCCGGCAGCTTGGTAGCGGGGTCGAACACCGGGGAGCTGTTTTTT.

With regard to this clonotype: This sequence may be a read error, since a much larger clone differs from it by one base. This chain connects TRBV12-3 or TRBV12-4 to TRBJ1-4; no clear D. This CDR3 has 14 amino acids. V was cut by 7 bases and J by 8 bases, with 17 bases left in between. This CDR3 is CASMSRPRREKLFF. CDR3 nucleotides: TGTGCCAGCATGTCCCGGCCGAGGCGCGAAAAACTGTTTTTT.

The V and J genes are TRBV28 and TRBJ2-1; a possible D gene is TRBD2 (6 bases). V dropped 6 bases and J dropped 1 base, with 13 bases sitting between them. Germline lookup yields CDR1 MDHEN and CDR2 SYDVKM. CDR3 length: 15 amino acids. CDR3 in amino acids: CASSPRGASYNEQFF. CDR3 DNA sequence: TGTGCCAGCAGCCCCCGCGGGGCGTCCTACAATGAGCAGTTCTTC.

The table lists this clonotype with many counts. This chain uses TRBV29-1 with TRBJ1-2, with a tentative D call TRBD1 (6 bases). V was pared by 4 bases and J by 9 bases, with 18 bases between. CDR3 length: 13 residues. Germline-derived CDR1 and CDR2 are SQVTM and ANQGSEA. The CDR3 DNA is TGCAGCGTTGCAAGCAGACAGGTTCTGCGCTACACCTTC. Its translation: CSVASRQVLRYTF.

At least ten counts were recorded for this clonotype. V is TRBV7-9 and J is TRBJ2-1; 10 bases are a match to TRBD1. The CDR3 spans 15 residues. Trimming removed 5 bases from V and 7 bases from J; junction bases left unmatched: 8. Germline V gives CDR1 SEHNR, CDR2 FQNEAQ (reference sequence). CDR3 coding DNA: TGTGCCAGCAGCCGACCGGGACAGGGGTCGAATGAGCAGTTCTTC. Translating gives CASSRPGQGSNEQFF.

This clonotype was seen many times. This rearrangement joins TRBV29-1 to TRBJ2-1, with 7 bases that match TRBD1. V trimming: 1 base; J trimming: 3 bases; junction bases outside the gene matches: 9. The CDR3 has 16 amino acids. Germline CDR1 is SQVTM and CDR2 is ANQGSEA. CDR3 in amino acids: CSVEGEQGRDYNEQFF. The CDR3 DNA reads as TGCAGCGTTGAAGGAGAACAGGGGAGAGACTACAATGAGCAGTTCTTC.

This clonotype has a handful of counts. The chain is built from TRBV18 and TRBJ2-1; TRBD2 matches 7 bases. After removal of 3 bases from V and 4 bases from J, the junction contained 6 bases not matched to a gene. Germline values: CDR1 KGHSH, CDR2 LQKENI. This CDR3 is 15 amino acids long. The CDR3 DNA reads TGTGCCAGCTCACCCCAGCTAGCGGAGTACAATGAGCAGTTCTTC. It yields the protein CASSPQLAEYNEQFF.

This clonotype was seen ten or more times. This chain links TRBV4-2 with TRBJ2-1, with TRBD1 as a possible D gene (7 bases). The germline gives CDR1 LGHNA, CDR2 YNFKEQ. CDR3 length: 12 residues. V dropped 4 bases and J dropped 14 bases, with 15 bases sitting between them. The CDR3 DNA follows: TGTGCCAGCAGCCCGGGGGACAGCGTTAAGTTCTTC. Translation: CASSPGDSVKFF.

This clonotype was counted ten times or more. J is TRBJ1-1 and V is TRBV11-2; D uncertain. The V gene's germline CDR1 is SGHAT and CDR2 FQNNGV. This CDR3 has 11 residues. V lost 0 bases and J lost 5, with 1 base in between. CDR3 sequence: CASSLETEAFF. In DNA form, the CDR3 reads TGTGCCAGCAGCTTAGAAACTGAAGCTTTCTTT.

Worth noting for this clonotype: A much larger clone lies one base from this, so it may be a read error. As DNA, the CDR3 is TGTGCCGGCAGCCTATCCACTGAAGCTTTCTTT. As protein: CAGSLSTEAFF. J is TRBJ1-1 and V is TRBV7-9; D ambiguous. Germline CDR1 and CDR2: SEHNR and FQNEAQ (reference sequence). The CDR3 consists of 11 residues.

The genes are TRBV29-1 and TRBJ1-4, with 7 bases matching TRBD1. The germline V gene encodes CDR1 SQVTM and CDR2 ANQGSEA. This CDR3 spans 13 amino acids. Germline trimming cut 7 bases from V and 0 bases from J; bases unmatched to any gene: 2. The CDR3 nucleotides read TGCAGCGCCGGGACAGCAACTAATGAAAAACTGTTTTTT. Amino acids: CSAGTATNEKLFF.

The chain recombines TRBV2 with TRBJ1-1; a weak D match, TRBD1 (5 bases). Germline V gene sequence: CDR1 SNHLY, CDR2 FYNNEI. Trimming took off 6 bases at V and 6 bases at J, with 23 bases between the two ends. This CDR3 comprises 16 residues. The CDR3 DNA reads as TGTGCCAGCAGCCTCAATATGGGCAGGGCGGGCGCTGAAGCTTTCTTT. It specifies CASSLNMGRAGAEAFF.

A few counts support this clonotype. Compared with germline, one end of the junction differs, possibly owing to a read error. The V call is TRBV5-6, the J call TRBJ2-1; D gene unclear. Germline V gene sequence: CDR1 SGHDT, CDR2 YYEEEE. The CDR3 consists of 12 residues. The CDR3 here is CASSRTYDEQFF. CDR3 nucleotides: TGTGCCAGCAGCAGGACCTACGATGAGCAGTTCTTC.

This clonotype was found many times. The V call is TRBV5-1, the J call TRBJ2-3, with 10 bases aligning to TRBD2. The V gene's germline CDR1 is SGHRS and CDR2 YFSETQ. Trimming cost V 1 base and J 0 bases; bases outside gene matches: 5. The CDR3 covers 17 residues. CDR3 residues: CASSLILSGGSTDTQYF. DNA of the CDR3: TGCGCCAGCAGCTTGATTCTTAGCGGGGGGAGCACAGATACGCAGTATTTT.

The chain combines TRBV10-3 with TRBJ2-7; 12 bases map to TRBD1. The V segment lost 8 bases and the J segment 6 bases; nucleotides outside the gene matches: 2. The CDR3 sequence is 12 residues long. Germline loops: CDR1 ENHRY, CDR2 SYGVKD. CDR3 residues: CAIRDRGLEQYF. The CDR3, as DNA: TGTGCCATCCGGGACAGGGGGCTCGAGCAGTACTTC.

The genes are TRBV29-1 and TRBJ2-5; 7 nucleotides match TRBD2. This CDR3 contains 13 residues. Germline V lookup: CDR1 SQVTM, CDR2 ANQGSEA. Trimming removed 3 bases from V and 1 base from J; junction bases left unmatched: 2. The DNA of the CDR3 is TGCAGCGTTGACGGGAGGCCCCAAGAGACCCAGTACTTC. Translation: CSVDGRPQETQYF.

This clonotype was recorded many times. This chain uses TRBV27 with TRBJ1-2, with D possibly matching TRBD1 (5 bases). V lost 0 bases and J lost 0, with 8 bases in between. This CDR3 region has 15 residues. The germline CDR1 and CDR2 sequences are MNHEY and SMNVEV (reference sequence). For the CDR3, the DNA is TGTGCCAGCAGTTTATCCCAGGGATCTAACTATGGCTACACCTTC. Amino acids: CASSLSQGSNYGYTF.